The entry below describes one T cell receptor (beta chain). Libraries were prepared by immunoSEQ multiplex PCR; TCRdb keeps only in-frame clonotypes and omits some of them. The profile covers over 300,000 clones, with around 87% appearing a single time and 6.5% to 7% taken by the ten largest. The sample originates from a study of blood T cell repertoires in COVID-19. Study summary: Samples representing acute and convalescent COVID-19 were sourced from the United States, Italy and Spain. The analysed material was cDNA or gDNA that came from T cells, B-cell-depleted T cells, or PBMCs.

V was shortened by 1 base and J by 8 bases, with 9 bases between the two germline ends. The CDR3 runs to 13 residues. Germline V gene sequence: CDR1 KGHSH, CDR2 LQKENI. The chain joins TRBV18 to TRBJ2-1, with D possibly matching TRBD2 (6 bases). The source of this sequence is a man aged 18-30 years with active or convalescent COVID-19. Input material: peripheral blood. The CDR3 loop reads CASSPQASDEQFF. In nucleotides, the CDR3 is TGTGCCAGCTCACCACAGGCTAGCGATGAGCAGTTCTTC. The whole variable domain, filled in from reference TRBV18 and TRBJ2-1, reads NAGVMQNPRHLVRRRGQEARLRCSPMKGHSHVYWYRQLPEEGLKFMVYLQKENIIDESGMPKERFSAEFPKEGPSILRIQQVVRGDSAAYFCASSPQASDEQFFGPGTRLTVL.